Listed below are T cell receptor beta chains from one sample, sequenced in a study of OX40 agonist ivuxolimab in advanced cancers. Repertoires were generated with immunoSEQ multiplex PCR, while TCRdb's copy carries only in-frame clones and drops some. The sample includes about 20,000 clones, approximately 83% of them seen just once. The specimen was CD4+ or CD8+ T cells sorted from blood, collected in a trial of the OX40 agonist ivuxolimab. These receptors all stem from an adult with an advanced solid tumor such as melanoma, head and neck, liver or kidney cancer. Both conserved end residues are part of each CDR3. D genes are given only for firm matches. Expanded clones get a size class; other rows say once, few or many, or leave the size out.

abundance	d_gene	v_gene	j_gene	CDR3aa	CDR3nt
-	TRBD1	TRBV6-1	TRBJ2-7	CASSDDRGPYEQYF	TGTGCCAGCAGTGACGACAGGGGGCCCTACGAGCAGTACTTC
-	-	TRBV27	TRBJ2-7	CASSSTGNEQYF	TGTGCCAGCAGTTCCACAGGGAACGAGCAGTACTTC
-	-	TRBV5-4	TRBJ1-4	CASSFEQGYNEKLFF	TGTGCCAGCAGCTTCGAACAGGGATATAATGAAAAACTGTTTTTT
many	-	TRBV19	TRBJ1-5	CASSIFSAGSQPQHF	TGTGCCAGTAGTATCTTTTCAGCGGGGAGTCAGCCCCAGCATTTT
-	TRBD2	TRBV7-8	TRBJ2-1	CASSFMSGSGNEQFF	TGTGCCAGCAGCTTTATGAGCGGGAGTGGAAATGAGCAGTTCTTC
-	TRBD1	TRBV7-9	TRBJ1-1	CASSLGQGMNTEAFF	TGTGCCAGCAGCTTGGGACAGGGGATGAACACTGAAGCTTTCTTT
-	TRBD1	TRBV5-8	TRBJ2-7	CASRTGTGTQEQYF	TGTGCCAGCAGGACCGGGACAGGGACACAGGAGCAGTACTTC
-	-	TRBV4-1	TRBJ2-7	CASSPLHGSEQYF	TGCGCCAGCAGCCCCCTGCATGGAAGCGAGCAGTACTTC
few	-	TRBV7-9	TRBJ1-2	CASSSRLGETYGYTF	TGTGCCAGCAGCTCCCGCCTTGGGGAAACCTATGGCTACACCTTC
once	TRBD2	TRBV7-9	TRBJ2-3	CASSTQTSGGYEDTQYF	TGTGCCAGCAGCACGCAGACTAGCGGGGGGTATGAAGATACGCAGTATTTT
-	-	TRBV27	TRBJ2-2	CASSLGLNTGELFF	TGTGCCAGCAGTTTGGGACTTAACACCGGGGAGCTGTTTTTT